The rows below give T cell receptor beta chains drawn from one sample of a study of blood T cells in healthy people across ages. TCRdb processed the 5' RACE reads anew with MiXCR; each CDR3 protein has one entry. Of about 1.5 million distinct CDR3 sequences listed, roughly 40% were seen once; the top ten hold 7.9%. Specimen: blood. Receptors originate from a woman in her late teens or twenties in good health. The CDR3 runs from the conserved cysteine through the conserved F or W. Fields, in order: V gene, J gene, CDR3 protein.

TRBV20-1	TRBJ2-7	CSASLAGGPSYEQYF
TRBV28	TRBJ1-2	CASSAGGAYGYTF
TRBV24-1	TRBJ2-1	CATSDSDRESYNEQFF
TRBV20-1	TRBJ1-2	CSARGQHYTF
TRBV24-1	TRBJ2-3	CATTDGSTDTQYF
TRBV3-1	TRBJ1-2	CASSQGNRGYTF
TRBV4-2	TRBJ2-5	CASSHRAGQPQETQYF
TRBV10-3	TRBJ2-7	CATSESVGTGPYEQYF
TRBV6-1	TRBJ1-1	CASRNRDKYTEAFF
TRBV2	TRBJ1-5	CASSEREGQPQHF
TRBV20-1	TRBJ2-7	CSARSLAPSEQYF
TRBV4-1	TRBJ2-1	CASSQDPAGGLSSYNEQFF
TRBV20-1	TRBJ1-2	CSAPTGPYGYTF
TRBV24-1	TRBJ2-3	CATSDSGLAGDTDTQYF
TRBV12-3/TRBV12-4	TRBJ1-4	CASRRGTGGNEKLFF
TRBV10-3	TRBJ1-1	CAITLGQGNTEAFF
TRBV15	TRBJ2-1	CATTGGAILEEQFF
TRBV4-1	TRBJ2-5	CASSHVAGKGANEQYF
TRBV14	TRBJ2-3	CASSQVFTRLGTDTQYF
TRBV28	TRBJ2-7	CASRLQGRPSSYEQYF
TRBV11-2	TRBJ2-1	CASSPPGLAGGVNEQFF
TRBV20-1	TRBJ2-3	CSARDAAVGTQYF
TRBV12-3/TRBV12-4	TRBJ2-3	CASAGSSTDTQYF
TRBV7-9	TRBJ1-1	CASSLGQINTEAFF
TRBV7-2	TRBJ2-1	CASSAGLAGQYNEQFF
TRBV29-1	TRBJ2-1	CSVLRQGNEQFF
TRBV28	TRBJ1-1	CASSLWDGNTEAFF
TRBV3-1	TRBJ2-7	CASSFMGTGAYEQYF
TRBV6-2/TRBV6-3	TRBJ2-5	CASSPSGGELYQETQYF
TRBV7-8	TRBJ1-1	CASGWNTEAFF
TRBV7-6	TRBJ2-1	CASSLLSDEQFF
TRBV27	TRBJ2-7	CASSSIGLAIEQYF
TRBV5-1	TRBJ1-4	CATRPSFDEKLFF
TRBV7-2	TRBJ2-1	CASSLALAGNSYNEQFF
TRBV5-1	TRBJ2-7	CASSLLWDSKDEQYF
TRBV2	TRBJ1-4	CASSDRGGDEKLFF
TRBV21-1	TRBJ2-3	CASSKVGPSGCTDTQYF
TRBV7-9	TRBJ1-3	CASSPPGQSLRSSGNTIYF
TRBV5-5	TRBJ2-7	CASRETGTTFYEQYF
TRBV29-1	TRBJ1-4	CSVRRGGGNEKLFF
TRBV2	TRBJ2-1	CASRVNTGGRFNEQFF
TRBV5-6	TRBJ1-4	CASSIGQGLNEKLFF
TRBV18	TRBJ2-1	CASSPPPSGNEQFF
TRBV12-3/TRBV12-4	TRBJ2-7	CASSLVGAGPYEQYF
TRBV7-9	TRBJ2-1	CASTPPIRDEQFF
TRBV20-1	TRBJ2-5	CSARLGTGGETQYF
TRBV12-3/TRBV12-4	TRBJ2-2	CASSLTGQGLDTGELFF
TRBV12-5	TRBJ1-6	CASGLGDSPLHF
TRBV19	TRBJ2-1	CASSMGTVGNEQFF
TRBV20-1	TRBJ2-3	CSAPGEETDTQYF
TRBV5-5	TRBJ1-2	CASSLGYRDYGYTF
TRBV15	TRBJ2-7	CATSRDPKAAYEQYF
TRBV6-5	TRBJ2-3	CASSYGPTDTQYF
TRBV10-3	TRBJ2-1	CAISGRQGEGQNEQFF
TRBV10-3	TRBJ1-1	CAISASTGTGRTEAFF
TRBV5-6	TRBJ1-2	CASSLGQGVLIYGYTF